These 24 T cell receptor beta chains were all obtained from the same sample, sequenced in a study of blood T cell repertoires in COVID-19. TCRdb's copy holds only in-frame clones and misses some; the assay was immunoSEQ multiplex PCR. Here the sample spans approximately 300,000 clones, around nine tenths being singletons. The sequencing sample was made of peripheral blood. The receptor source for this set is a woman younger than 45 with COVID-19, enrolled during active disease.

This rearrangement joins TRBV14 to TRBJ1-2, with TRBD1 matching over 8 bases. Trimming at V came to 0 bases and at J to 7 bases, leaving 10 bases not matched to a gene. The length of the CDR3 is 16 residues. Germline values: CDR1 SGHDN, CDR2 FVKESK. The CDR3 reads CASSQDWTGKYAGYTF. The CDR3 DNA reads TGTGCCAGCAGCCAAGACTGGACAGGGAAGTATGCTGGCTACACCTTC.

This clone appeared a single time. This chain uses TRBV19 with TRBJ2-1, with TRBD2 as a possible D gene (5 bases). Trimming cost V 6 bases and J 6 bases, with 9 bases left between them. The germline CDR1 and CDR2 sequences are LNHDA and SQIVND (reference sequence). The CDR3 covers 12 residues. The CDR3 nucleotides read TGTGCCAGTAGCACTAGGAGCAATGAGCAGTTCTTC. Its protein is CASSTRSNEQFF. Complete variable domain (other parts from reference TRBV19 and TRBJ2-1): DGGITQSPKYLFRKEGQNVTLSCEQNLNHDAMYWYRQDPGQGLRLIYYSQIVNDFQKGDIAEGYSVSREKKESFPLTVTSAQKNPTAFYLCASSTRSNEQFFGPGTRLTVL.

The DNA for the CDR3 is TGTGCCAGCAGCTTAGAGGGACAGGGACCAACTAATGAAAAACTGTTTTTT. As protein: CASSLEGQGPTNEKLFF. The chain uses TRBV7-9 and TRBJ1-4, with TRBD1 matching 9 bases. The CDR3 is 17 amino acids. Germline trimming cut 1 base from V and 0 bases from J; bases unmatched to any gene: 3. In germline, CDR1 is SEHNR, CDR2 FQNEAQ (reference sequence).

The J gene is TRBJ2-5, the V gene TRBV2; TRBD2 agrees at 10 bases. The germline V gene has CDR1 SNHLY and CDR2 FYNNEI. CDR3 length equals 16 residues. Trimming removed 5 bases from V and 2 bases from J; junction bases left unmatched: 8. The CDR3 is CASSPGLARGQETQYF. The CDR3 DNA reads as TGTGCCAGCAGTCCGGGACTAGCGAGAGGGCAAGAGACCCAGTACTTC.

The rearrangement uses TRBV7-9 and TRBJ1-5, with 9 bases fitting TRBD1. Germline CDR1 is SEHNR and CDR2 is FQNEAQ (reference sequence). Trimming removed 3 bases from V and 5 bases from J; junction bases left unmatched: 11. The CDR3 covers 17 residues. This chain's CDR3 is CASSLWAGQGIDQPQHF. The CDR3 region has the DNA TGTGCCAGCAGCTTGTGGGCGGGACAGGGAATAGATCAGCCCCAGCATTTT. Full variable domain (outside the CDR3, taken from reference TRBV7-9 and TRBJ1-5): DTGVSQNPRHKITKRGQNVTFRCDPISEHNRLYWYRQTLGQGPEFLTYFQNEAQLEKSRLLSDRFSAERPKGSFSTLEIQRTEQGDSAMYLCASSLWAGQGIDQPQHFGDGTRLSIL.

This chain links TRBV6-5 with TRBJ2-2; D possibly corresponds to TRBD2 (5 bases). CDR1 is MNHEY, CDR2 SVGAGI, per germline. The CDR3 loop spans 15 amino acids. The ends were cut back, 6 bases at V and 1 base at J, with 12 bases in the middle. The CDR3 spells CASSLSLGNTGELFF. The CDR3 nucleotides are TGTGCCAGCAGCCTCTCACTAGGGAACACCGGGGAGCTGTTTTTT.

V gene TRBV11-2 combines with J gene TRBJ2-7; 8 nucleotides match TRBD1. The ends lost 2 bases at V and 4 bases at J; junction bases unmatched: 7. CDR1 is SGHAT, CDR2 FQNNGV, per germline. This CDR3 contains 15 residues. The DNA for the CDR3 is TGTGCCAGCAGCTTAACGTCAGGGGGCGAATACGAGCAGTACTTC. It specifies CASSLTSGGEYEQYF.

The rearrangement joins TRBV19 to TRBJ2-7, with D perhaps TRBD1 (6 bases). The CDR3 spans 14 residues. Trimming took off 1 base at V and 4 bases at J, with 11 bases between the two ends. Germline V lookup: CDR1 LNHDA, CDR2 SQIVND (reference sequence). CDR3 in DNA: TGTGCCAGTAGTATAGCTCACAGGGAATACGAGCAGTACTTC. Amino acid sequence: CASSIAHREYEQYF.

This sequence joins TRBV29-1 and TRBJ2-6; TRBD1 agrees at 8 bases. V was clipped by 1 base and J by 0 bases; unmatched bases: 5. Germline values: CDR1 SQVTM, CDR2 ANQGSEA. The length of the CDR3 is 17 residues. CDR3 sequence: CSVEAVQGVSGANVLTF. The CDR3, as DNA: TGCAGCGTTGAAGCGGTACAGGGGGTCTCTGGGGCCAACGTCCTGACTTTC.

The chain joins TRBV7-6 to TRBJ2-1; possible D gene TRBD2, 5 bases. Germline CDR1 is SGHVS and CDR2 is FNYEAQ. The CDR3 runs 15 residues. V gave up 5 bases and J gave up 7 bases, with 18 bases separating them. The CDR3 is CASSGGKGMWNEQFF. The DNA for the CDR3 is TGTGCCAGCAGCGGAGGCAAGGGAATGTGGAATGAGCAGTTCTTC.

This chain links TRBV28 with TRBJ1-4, with a tentative D call TRBD1 (6 bases). The length of the CDR3 is 14 residues. Germline CDR1 is MDHEN and CDR2 is SYDVKM. The V end was cut by 2 bases, the J end by 8 bases, with 12 bases between. The CDR3 sequence is CASSLAGVEEKLFF. DNA for the CDR3: TGTGCCAGCAGTTTAGCAGGGGTTGAGGAAAAACTGTTTTTT.

The V gene is TRBV5-1, the J gene TRBJ1-4, with D possibly matching TRBD1 (5 bases). With 4 bases removed from V and 8 bases from J, the gap between germline ends came to 15 bases. The CDR3 sequence is 14 residues long. CDR1 is SGHRS, CDR2 YFSETQ, per germline. The CDR3 spells CASSHDGAGEKLFF. CDR3 bases: TGCGCCAGCAGCCACGATGGGGCGGGGGAAAAACTGTTTTTT.

The CDR3 bases are TGTGCCAGCAGCCGCGTACCGGGACAGGGTTCCGGGGAGCTGTTTTTT. Its protein product is CASSRVPGQGSGELFF. This chain links TRBV6-2 or TRBV6-3 with TRBJ2-2; TRBD1 aligns across 9 bases. The CDR3 sequence is 16 residues long. The V gene end was trimmed by 6 bases and the J gene end by 6 bases; junction bases not matched to a gene: 11. Germline CDR1 MNHEY, CDR2 SVGEGT.

The chain links TRBV7-2 to TRBJ1-6, with a possible D match to TRBD1 (5 bases). Germline loops: CDR1 SGHTA, CDR2 FQGNSA. The CDR3 extends over 14 amino acids. The V gene lost 2 bases and the J gene lost 8 bases, with 10 bases spanning the gap. For the CDR3, the DNA is TGTGCCAGCAGCTTAATGGGGGGGTATTCACCCCTCCACTTT. Protein sequence: CASSLMGGYSPLHF.

The chain links TRBV3-1 (or the pseudogene TRBV3-2) to TRBJ2-7; no clear D. The CDR3 is 15 residues long. Trimming pared 1 base from V and 2 bases from J, leaving 12 bases between. The germline CDR1 and CDR2 sequences are LGHDT and YNNKEL (reference sequence). The chain's CDR3 is CASSQVAAGTYEQYF. Here the CDR3 DNA reads TGTGCCAGCAGCCAAGTCGCGGCCGGCACCTACGAGCAGTACTTC.

The chain links TRBV4-1 to TRBJ1-3, with D possibly being TRBD1 (5 bases). Germline CDR1 reads MGHRA; CDR2 reads YSYEKL. With 5 bases removed from V and 0 bases from J, the gap between germline ends came to 8 bases. The CDR3 totals 14 residues. For the CDR3, the DNA is TGCGCCAGCAGCTCTACAGGCTCTGGAAACACCATATATTTT. It encodes CASSSTGSGNTIYF.

This sequence joins TRBV27 and TRBJ2-3; 7 bases agree with TRBD1. J was trimmed by 2 bases and V by 5 bases; bases with no gene match: 7. CDR1 MNHEY and CDR2 SMNVEV come from the germline V gene (reference sequence). The CDR3 has 15 amino acids. CDR3 DNA sequence: TGTGCCAGCAGTCCACGACAGGGACCCACAGATACGCAGTATTTT. Translating it yields CASSPRQGPTDTQYF.

V usage is TRBV27 and J usage is TRBJ2-1; 8 nucleotides line up with TRBD2. CDR3 length: 16 residues. J was trimmed by 10 bases and V by 7 bases; bases with no gene match: 18. Germline CDR1 and CDR2: MNHEY and SMNVEV (reference sequence). CDR3 region: CASTPSPGGRRSEQFF. CDR3 nucleotides: TGTGCCAGCACTCCGTCCCCTGGCGGGAGGAGGAGCGAGCAGTTCTTC.

The chain couples TRBV24-1 to TRBJ2-2, with no clear D. This CDR3 spans 12 amino acids. From germline, CDR1 is KGHDR and CDR2 SFDVKD. V was trimmed by 9 bases and J by 6 bases, leaving 10 bases between them. The CDR3 reads CATGSAAGELFF. The CDR3 bases are TGTGCCACCGGATCGGCGGCCGGGGAGCTGTTTTTT.

The rearrangement uses TRBV7-6 and TRBJ1-1, with 7 bases fitting TRBD1. The CDR3 is 15 residues long. V lost 5 bases, J lost 0 bases, and 6 bases stayed unmatched. Germline V gene lookup returns CDR1 SGHVS and CDR2 FNYEAQ. The CDR3 DNA reads TGTGCCAGCAGCCCCCCTCAGGGGGTGAACACTGAAGCTTTCTTT. Translation gives CASSPPQGVNTEAFF. Full variable domain (remainder filled in from reference TRBV7-6 and TRBJ1-1): GAGVSQSPRYKVTKRGQDVALRCDPISGHVSLYWYRQALGQGPEFLTYFNYEAQQDKSGLPNDRFSAERPEGSISTLTIQRTEQRDSAMYRCASSPPQGVNTEAFFGQGTRLTVV.

This clone appeared once. The chain recombines TRBV29-1 with TRBJ2-2; 8 positions match TRBD2. CDR3 length: 16 residues. V was pared by 0 bases and J by 4 bases, with 7 bases of the junction left unmatched. Germline CDR1 is SQVTM and CDR2 is ANQGSEA. The CDR3 loop reads CSVEDRSGSFTGELFF. DNA of the CDR3: TGCAGCGTTGAAGATCGGAGCGGGAGTTTCACCGGGGAGCTGTTTTTT.

This clone was recorded only once. This chain's CDR3 is CASSFGTGATTEAFF. Here the CDR3 DNA reads TGTGCCAGCAGTTTCGGGACAGGGGCGACCACTGAAGCTTTCTTT. The chain combines TRBV28 with TRBJ1-1, with TRBD1 matching 10 bases. With V trimmed by 3 bases and J by 4 bases, 5 bases remained unmatched. The CDR3 has 15 amino acids. The V gene's germline CDR1 is MDHEN and CDR2 SYDVKM.

This chain links TRBV4-1 with TRBJ1-4, with D hard to call. CDR1 and CDR2 from the germline V gene are MGHRA and YSYEKL. The CDR3 is 14 residues long. The germline V and J ends were trimmed by 3 bases and 2 bases, with 7 bases remaining between them. This CDR3 reads CASSQQWTNEKLFF. CDR3 nucleotides: TGCGCCAGCAGCCAGCAGTGGACTAATGAAAAACTGTTTTTT.

CDR3 in amino acids: CASSGYDRAKNIQYF. CDR3 coding DNA: TGTGCCAGCAGTGGTTACGACAGGGCCAAAAACATTCAGTACTTC. This chain joins TRBV28 and TRBJ2-4; possible D gene TRBD1, 6 bases. V was cut by 5 bases and J by 1 base, with 12 bases left in between. The CDR3 has 15 amino acids. CDR1 is MDHEN, CDR2 SYDVKM, per germline.